This T cell receptor (beta chain) appears in the sequencing data of a study of Graves' ophthalmopathy and Graves' hyperthyroidism. Study-wide background: Untreated patients at initial diagnosis provided peripheral blood.

CDR1 MNHEY and CDR2 SMNVEV come from the germline V gene (reference sequence). Trimming pared 10 bases from V and 1 base from J, leaving 10 bases between. There are 12 residues in the CDR3. RNA transcripts were the template, and TCR beta CDR3 regions were amplified from them. First-round RT-PCR relied on HTBI primers, and a second-round multiplex PCR came next. TCRdb re-called the multiplex PCR reads through MiXCR, storing one row per CDR3 protein. The data show 350,000 to 450,000 distinct CDR3 sequences, with 20% to 25% seen just once and around 3.1% held by the top ten. This clonotype was seen many times.

The chain joins TRBV27 to TRBJ1-1, with D unresolved. Sequencing input: peripheral blood. The TCR comes from a woman under 30 with stable Graves' hyperthyroidism. This chain's CDR3 is CATLAPNTEAFF. The DNA of the CDR3 is TGTGCCACCCTGGCCCCGAACACTGAAGCTTTCTTT.